This entry lists 19 T cell receptor beta chains sequenced from one sample in a study of T cells in Graves' hyperthyroidism and ophthalmopathy. Researchers took RNA transcripts and amplified the TCR beta CDR3 regions from them. In the first-round RT-PCR of the TCR CDR3, the HTBI primer set was used. Via MiXCR, TCRdb re-called the multiplex PCR reads, giving one row per CDR3 protein. The profile covers roughly 500,000 distinct CDR3 sequences, with about 45% appearing a single time and about two fifths taken by the ten largest. Sequencing used peripheral blood or thyroid tissue (not recorded which). These TCRs come from an adult woman with Graves' disease, either hyperthyroidism or ophthalmopathy (not recorded which).

The chain is built from TRBV18 and TRBJ1-4; D is unclear. Trimming left V 0 bases short and J 8 bases short, with 13 bases between. The CDR3 is 15 amino acids. Germline V gene data show CDR1 as KGHSH and CDR2 as LQKENI. CDR3 region: CASSPPDTQGEKLFF. CDR3 sequence (DNA): TGTGCCAGCTCACCACCGGATACCCAAGGCGAAAAACTGTTTTTT.

This clonotype was counted between two and nine times. The chain links TRBV29-1 to TRBJ1-2, with D hard to call. The germline gives CDR1 SQVTM, CDR2 ANQGSEA. This CDR3 region has 11 residues. Trimming cost V 7 bases and J 4 bases, with 10 bases left between them. This CDR3 is CSAIDAYGYTF. CDR3 DNA: TGCAGCGCGATCGATGCCTATGGCTACACCTTC.

CDR3 in DNA: TGCAGCGTTGAAAATTATACGCAGTATTTT. Protein sequence: CSVENYTQYF. This chain uses TRBV29-1 with TRBJ2-3, with D hard to call. The length of the CDR3 is 10 residues. V was shortened by 2 bases and J by 7 bases, with 4 bases between the two germline ends. Germline loops: CDR1 SQVTM, CDR2 ANQGSEA.

As regards this clonotype: Given a much more abundant clone one base away, this may be a read error. The CDR3 DNA sequence: TGTGCCAGCAAGCTGGGGCAGGGTGGGAAGCAGTACTTC. Encoded protein: CASKLGQGGKQYF. This chain uses TRBV2 with TRBJ2-7, with D possibly TRBD1 on 5 matching bases. The CDR3 has 13 residues. Trimming stripped 7 bases from V and 8 bases from J, with 18 bases between. CDR1 is SNHLY and CDR2 is FYNNEI in the germline V gene.

This clonotype was detected only a few times. The V call is TRBV20-1, the J call TRBJ1-4; D unresolved. Germline V gene data show CDR1 as DFQATT and CDR2 as SNEGSKA (reference sequence). The CDR3 is 13 residues long. V was clipped by 3 bases and J by 10 bases, with 15 bases between them. For the CDR3, the DNA is TGCAGTGCTAGGGCGTCCGGGATAGGAAAACTGTTTTTT. Its protein product is CSARASGIGKLFF.

This clonotype was observed a few times. CDR3 protein: CASGARARTDTQYF. CDR3 DNA sequence: TGCGCCAGCGGGGCCCGAGCCCGCACAGATACGCAGTATTTT. The chain combines TRBV10-2 with TRBJ2-3; D perhaps matches TRBD1 (5 bases). V dropped 8 bases and J dropped 1 base, with 13 bases sitting between them. Looked up from germline, CDR1 is WSHSY and CDR2 is SAAADI. This CDR3 spans 14 amino acids.

In its sample, this clonotype was seen many times. The chain has TRBV29-1 and TRBJ1-2; 7 bases map to TRBD1. CDR3 size: 13 residues. Germline-derived CDR1 and CDR2 are SQVTM and ANQGSEA. V dropped 1 base and J dropped 4; count of bases not matched to a gene: 3. The CDR3 protein is CSVEGQGIYGYTF. CDR3 DNA: TGCAGCGTTGAAGGACAGGGCATCTATGGCTACACCTTC.

This clonotype was recorded at least ten times. The CDR3 is CASSLRLAGQETQYF. The CDR3 DNA follows: TGTGCCAGCAGCTTACGACTAGCGGGCCAAGAGACCCAGTACTTC. V gene TRBV5-6 combines with J gene TRBJ2-5, with 10 bases fitting TRBD2. V lost 2 bases, J lost 1 base, and 2 bases stayed unmatched. CDR1 SGHDT and CDR2 YYEEEE come from the germline V gene. The CDR3 extends over 15 amino acids. Based on the CDR3 plus reference TRBV5-6 and TRBJ2-5, the full variable domain is DAGVTQSPTHLIKTRGQQVTLRCSPKSGHDTVSWYQQALGQGPQFIFQYYEEEERQRGNFPDRFSGHQFPNYSSELNVNALLLGDSALYLCASSLRLAGQETQYFGPGTRLLVL.

V usage is TRBV7-2 and J usage is TRBJ1-6, with D possibly being TRBD1 (5 bases). The CDR3 sequence is 16 residues long. The germline gives CDR1 SGHTA, CDR2 FQGNSA. Trimming left V 7 bases short and J 5 bases short, with 18 bases between. The CDR3, as DNA: TGTGCCAGCAAAAGAAGGGGAGGAGCAGATAATTCACCCCTCCACTTT. Translating gives CASKRRGGADNSPLHF.

V is TRBV7-9 and J is TRBJ2-2, with a weak D call TRBD1 (7 bases). The CDR3 contains 15 residues. The germline gives CDR1 SEHNR, CDR2 FQNEAQ (reference sequence). V was clipped by 4 bases and J by 7 bases, with 16 bases between them. As DNA, the CDR3 is TGTGCCAGCAGCTGGGCGGGACAGAGGAGCGGGGAGCTGTTTTTT. Encoded protein: CASSWAGQRSGELFF.

The chain couples TRBV5-6 to TRBJ2-7; 9 bases agree with TRBD2. The length of the CDR3 is 14 residues. CDR1 SGHDT and CDR2 YYEEEE come from the germline V gene. V gave up 3 bases and J gave up 4 bases; unmatched junction bases: 5. DNA for the CDR3: TGTGCCAGCAGCTCCTTACTAGCGGGTTACGAGCAGTACTTC. This codes for CASSSLLAGYEQYF. Filled out from reference TRBV5-6 and TRBJ2-7, the complete variable domain reads DAGVTQSPTHLIKTRGQQVTLRCSPKSGHDTVSWYQQALGQGPQFIFQYYEEEERQRGNFPDRFSGHQFPNYSSELNVNALLLGDSALYLCASSSLLAGYEQYFGPGTRLTVT.

The table lists this clonotype with a count of one. This could be a read error, since a much larger clone is one nucleotide away. The chain carries TRBV7-9 and TRBJ2-5, with D possibly matching TRBD2 (7 bases). With 9 bases removed from V and 7 bases from J, the gap between germline ends came to 18 bases. The CDR3 is 13 residues long. Germline lookup yields CDR1 SEHNR and CDR2 FQNEAQ (reference sequence). The CDR3 DNA is TGTGCCAGTGTTTATAGGGGGGGAGGGACCCAGTACTTC. Translating gives CASVYRGGGTQYF.

This chain connects TRBV20-1 to TRBJ1-1, with unresolved D. CDR1 and CDR2 (germline): DFQATT, SNEGSKA (reference sequence). Trimming pared 0 bases from V and 6 bases from J, leaving 11 bases between. This CDR3 spans 13 amino acids. CDR3 nucleotides: TGCAGTGCTAGAGATAAGGGAGGTCCTGAAGCTTTCTTT. Amino acid sequence: CSARDKGGPEAFF.

V gene TRBV28 combines with J gene TRBJ1-4; no reliable D call. The CDR3 covers 12 residues. Germline CDR1 and CDR2: MDHEN and SYDVKM. V lost 6 bases to trimming and J lost 4 bases, with 6 bases between them. The CDR3 is CASSSYNEKLFF. Here the CDR3 DNA reads TGTGCCAGCAGCTCTTATAATGAAAAACTGTTTTTT.

This clonotype was observed a handful of times. The chain is built from TRBV28 and TRBJ2-5; no reliable D call. The CDR3 extends over 11 amino acids. Trimming pared 5 bases from V and 6 bases from J, leaving 7 bases between. Germline CDR1 and CDR2: MDHEN and SYDVKM. CDR3 protein: CASSGIKTQYF. CDR3 DNA sequence: TGTGCCAGCAGTGGGATAAAGACCCAGTACTTC. The full variable domain, completed using reference TRBV28 and TRBJ2-5, is DVKVTQSSRYLVKRTGEKVFLECVQDMDHENMFWYRQDPGLGLRLIYFSYDVKMKEKGDIPEGYSVSREKKERFSLILESASTNQTSMYLCASSGIKTQYFGPGTRLLVL.

This clonotype has a count of ten or more. The chain carries TRBV12-3 or TRBV12-4 and TRBJ1-5; no reliable D call. The CDR3 length is 14 residues. The V end was cut by 0 bases, the J end by 4 bases, with 7 bases between. The CDR3 spells CASSLALSNQPQHF. The CDR3 bases are TGTGCCAGCAGTTTAGCTCTTTCGAATCAGCCCCAGCATTTT.

This clonotype was detected a few times. The gene calls are TRBV6-6 and TRBJ2-7; TRBD2 agrees at 11 bases. The germline V gene has CDR1 MNHNY and CDR2 SVGAGI (reference sequence). The CDR3 is 15 residues long. With V trimmed by 2 bases and J by 1 base, 1 base remained unmatched. The CDR3 is CASSYTSGSSYEQYF. CDR3 nucleotides: TGTGCCAGCAGTTACACTAGCGGGAGTTCCTACGAGCAGTACTTC.

This clonotype appeared many times. The chain couples TRBV6-5 to TRBJ2-2; no definite D call. The ends were cut back, 0 bases at V and 4 bases at J, with 3 bases in the middle. Per germline, CDR1 MNHEY and CDR2 SVGAGI. The CDR3 is made up of 13 amino acids. The CDR3 region is CASSYSFTGELFF. The CDR3 nucleotides read TGTGCCAGCAGTTACTCGTTCACCGGGGAGCTGTTTTTT.

The V call is TRBV20-1, the J call TRBJ1-2; D not resolved. The V end lost 3 bases, the J end lost 0 bases, and 11 bases lay between the germline ends. This CDR3 is built from 14 residues. The germline gives CDR1 DFQATT, CDR2 SNEGSKA (reference sequence). The CDR3 DNA follows: TGCAGTGCTAGTCGTGGACGGTCTAACTATGGCTACACCTTC. It encodes CSASRGRSNYGYTF.